This T cell receptor beta chain was identified during a study of blood T cell repertoires in COVID-19. The wider study: COVID-19 samples, acute and convalescent, were from the United States, Italy and Spain.

The CDR3 totals 16 residues. V lost 2 bases, J lost 4 bases, and 7 bases stayed unmatched. Germline lookup yields CDR1 MDHEN and CDR2 SYDVKM. In the source study's methods: Reference gene primer amplification gave nucleated cell count estimates. TCRdb's table, derived via immunoSEQ multiplex PCR, lists solely in-frame clones and lacks some. For V, J and clone size, that table is used; D and trimming come from the DNA. The data show roughly 250,000 clones, around nine tenths seen once. The sample taken for sequencing was peripheral blood. The chain recombines TRBV28 with TRBJ2-5; 10 bases fit TRBD1. This TCR was sampled from a man aged 25 to 45 with acute or convalescent COVID-19. CDR3 nucleotide sequence: TGTGCCAGCAGTTTACGGACAGGGGGAAATCGAGAGACCCAGTACTTC. Protein sequence: CASSLRTGGNRETQYF.